Included here is one T cell receptor (beta chain) sequence, with context. The sample belongs to a study of somatic mutations in cytotoxic T cells in rheumatoid arthritis. This CDR3 is 12 amino acids long. Germline V gene data show CDR1 as SEHNR and CDR2 as FQNEAQ (reference sequence). Sequencing was performed with immunoSEQ multiplex PCR; in TCRdb, only in-frame clones are kept and a portion is missing. The sample gives about 20,000 clones, 86% of which show up once; roughly 15% is in the top ten. The TCR was taken from a middle-aged man in good health. Sequenced input: CD8+ T cells sorted from blood. V usage is TRBV7-9 and J usage is TRBJ2-5; D ambiguous. TRBJ2-7 explains the end of the DNA better; the J call may be wrong. The chain's CDR3 is CASSLLAGEQYF. The CDR3 nucleotides are TGTGCCAGCAGCTTACTTGCAGGCGAGCAGTACTTC.